The clone carrying this T cell receptor (beta chain) appeared once. The junction departs from the called germline gene at one end, perhaps through a read error. This record belongs to a study of blood T cell repertoires in COVID-19. Study-level information: From the United States, Italy and Spain came samples of acute and convalescent COVID-19. PBMCs, B-cell-depleted T cells, or T cells provided the cDNA or gDNA that made up the material.

Per the original data handling: Reference gene primer amplification gave nucleated cell count estimates. TCRdb's table, derived via immunoSEQ multiplex PCR, lists solely in-frame clones and lacks some. V and J calls and clone size are as listed in that table; D and trimming were resolved from the DNA. The table records tens of thousands of clones, 83% of them present only once. This CDR3 spans 13 amino acids. Germline CDR1 reads LNHDA; CDR2 reads SQIVND (reference sequence). The V and J genes are TRBV19 and TRBJ2-2, with a weak D call TRBD2 (5 bases). Sequenced sample: peripheral blood. The TCR comes from a human donor in a cohort sampled during active COVID-19. The CDR3 is CASIVGEHRGAVF. The CDR3 DNA sequence: TGTGCCAGTATTGTAGGCGAACACCGGGGAGCTGTTTTT.